The 28 T cell receptor beta chains in this list originate from one sample, sequenced in a study of tumor and adjacent non-tumor tissue in lung cancer. The template was RNA from unsorted bulk tissue. This non-tumor lung sample came from over 3 cm beyond the tumor edge. The library came from three nested PCR rounds adapted from ARM-PCR protocols. TCRdb reanalysed the multiplex PCR reads using MiXCR and keeps one entry per CDR3 protein. The sample has about 110,000 distinct CDR3 sequences, roughly two thirds seen once; the top ten hold under 20%. Specimen: distant non-tumor lung tissue. Source of these receptors: a man aged 60 to 75 with non-small cell lung cancer.

A few counts support this clonotype. A much larger clone differs by one base, so this may be a read error. V is TRBV6-1 and J is TRBJ1-2; D is unclear. The germline CDR1 and CDR2 sequences are MNHNS and SASEGT. The CDR3 length is 15 residues. CDR3 amino acids: CTSSSRSGRNYGYTF. The CDR3 DNA reads as TGTACCAGCAGTTCGCGAAGTGGCCGGAACTATGGCTACACCTTC.

This chain uses TRBV6-6 with TRBJ2-7; TRBD2 is a possible D gene (6 bases). Germline values: CDR1 MNHNY, CDR2 SVGAGI (reference sequence). The length of the CDR3 is 13 residues. V lost 5 bases to trimming and J lost 4 bases, with 12 bases between them. The CDR3, as DNA: TGTGCCAGCAGTCCGGAGGGCGCTTACGAGCAGTACTTC. This gives the protein CASSPEGAYEQYF.

Points on this clonotype: The germline gene is not matched at one end of the junction; a read error may be the cause. CDR3 DNA: TGTACCAGCAGTCTCGGGACTAGCCGGAACACCGGGGAGCTGTTTTTT. Its protein product is CTSSLGTSRNTGELFF. This sequence joins TRBV12-3 or TRBV12-4 and TRBJ2-2; 9 bases agree with TRBD2. The CDR3 consists of 16 residues.

CDR3 sequence reads: CASNLLGGYGYTF. The CDR3 DNA reads as TGCGCCAGCAACTTACTAGGGGGTTATGGCTACACCTTC. J is TRBJ1-2 and V is TRBV5-1; a weak D match, TRBD1 (6 bases). The CDR3 length is 13 residues. Germline CDR1 SGHRS, CDR2 YFSETQ. Trimming left V 6 bases short and J 5 bases short, with 14 bases between. The complete variable domain, with remaining parts taken from reference TRBV5-1 and TRBJ1-2, reads KAGVTQTPRYLIKTRGQQVTLSCSPISGHRSVSWYQQTPGQGLQFLFEYFSETQRNKGNFPGRFSGRQFSNSRSEMNVSTLELGDSALYLCASNLLGGYGYTFGSGTRLTVV.

This clonotype was found a few times. This sequence may be a read error, since a much larger clone differs from it by one base. The chain couples TRBV7-9 to TRBJ2-3; D might be TRBD1 or TRBD2, each matching 5 bases. CDR1 SEHNR and CDR2 FQNEAQ come from the germline V gene (reference sequence). The CDR3 consists of 13 residues. The V end was cut by 8 bases, the J end by 4 bases, with 13 bases between. The CDR3 is CASAWGNPDTQYF. CDR3 DNA: TGTGCCAGCGCCTGGGGGAACCCAGATACGCAGTATTTT.

As to this clonotype: Its ends do not fully match the called genes, so a read error is possible. The gene calls are TRBV20-1 and TRBJ1-4; D perhaps matches TRBD1 (5 bases). The CDR3 contains 14 residues. Germline CDR1 is DFQATT and CDR2 is SNEGSKA (reference sequence). The CDR3 region has the DNA TGCAGAGCTAGATCCACAGGAACTAATGAAAAGCTGTTTTTT. This codes for CRARSTGTNEKLFF.

This clonotype was seen more than once but under ten times. The chain employs TRBV28 and TRBJ2-3; D is unresolved. Germline CDR1 reads MDHEN; CDR2 reads SYDVKM. This CDR3 has 15 residues. The V end lost 3 bases, the J end lost 0 bases, and 10 bases lay between the germline ends. CDR3 sequence (DNA): TGTGCCAGCAGTTTGGTCGAACCCAGCACAGATACGCAGTATTTT. Amino acid sequence: CASSLVEPSTDTQYF.

In its sample, this clonotype ranks as medium-sized. The V call is TRBV11-2, the J call TRBJ2-1; D unresolved. Trimming stripped 10 bases from V and 7 bases from J, with 5 bases between. Germline lookup yields CDR1 SGHAT and CDR2 FQNNGV. The CDR3 loop spans 9 amino acids. CDR3 residues: CATGNEQFF. The DNA of the CDR3 is TGTGCCACTGGGAATGAGCAGTTCTTC.

In this sample, this clonotype turned up a few times. The chain uses TRBV5-4 and TRBJ1-5, with D unresolved. The better agreement between TRBJ2-3 and the DNA end casts doubt on the J call. CDR3 size: 15 residues. Looked up from germline, CDR1 is SGHNT and CDR2 is YYREEE (reference sequence). CDR3 sequence: CASSLDPNSNQPQYF. The CDR3, as DNA: TGTGCCAGCAGCTTGGACCCCAATAGCAATCAGCCCCAGTATTTT.

Ten or more counts support this clonotype. This chain connects TRBV20-1 to TRBJ2-1; 13 bases match TRBD2. Germline V gene sequence: CDR1 DFQATT, CDR2 SNEGSKA (reference sequence). V was pared by 3 bases and J by 7 bases, with 15 bases of the junction left unmatched. The CDR3 has 18 residues. CDR3: CSASGQGRGLAGRNEQFF. In nucleotides, the CDR3 is TGCAGTGCTAGTGGACAGGGGAGGGGACTAGCGGGGCGAAATGAGCAGTTCTTC.

Comment on this clonotype: Mismatch with germline at one junction end may stem from a read error. The chain carries TRBV12-3 or TRBV12-4 and TRBJ2-6, with TRBD2 matching over 7 bases. The CDR3 runs to 17 residues. The chain's CDR3 is CASSLSGIDSGANVLTF. DNA of the CDR3: TGTGCCAGTAGTTTGAGCGGGATAGACTCTGGGGCCAACGTCCTGACTTTC.

This clonotype has only one observation. J is TRBJ2-3 and V is TRBV29-1; TRBD2 matches at 10 bases. Losses at the gene ends were 8 bases for V and 2 bases for J; bases not matched to a gene: 16. Germline values: CDR1 SQVTM, CDR2 ANQGSEA. The CDR3 has 17 amino acids. The CDR3 sequence is CSTWGGASGRNTDTQYF. CDR3 sequence (DNA): TGCAGCACCTGGGGTGGAGCTAGCGGGAGAAACACAGATACGCAGTATTTT.

As to this clonotype: A read error may produce the germline difference seen at one junction end. The chain carries TRBV11-1 and TRBJ2-1, with 7 bases identical to TRBD2. The CDR3 consists of 15 residues. CDR1 SGHAT and CDR2 FQDESV come from the germline V gene (reference sequence). The CDR3 loop is CASSLGQGGRNEHFF. The CDR3 DNA follows: TGTGCCAGCAGCTTAGGGCAGGGAGGGAGGAATGAGCATTTCTTC.

This clonotype was observed many times. The V call is TRBV29-1, the J call TRBJ2-7, with 10 bases that match TRBD1. V shed 4 bases, J shed 7 bases, and the junction held 10 bases outside the gene matches. Germline CDR1 is SQVTM and CDR2 is ANQGSEA. The length of the CDR3 is 14 residues. In nucleotides, the CDR3 is TGCAGCGTTGTCAGGGGGACAGGGGTCTTGGAGCAGTACTTC. Residues: CSVVRGTGVLEQYF.

The chain has TRBV5-4 and TRBJ2-1; D is unclear. From germline, CDR1 is SGHNT and CDR2 YYREEE (reference sequence). CDR3 size: 14 residues. Trimming removed 1 base from V and 3 bases from J, with 8 bases in between. Here the CDR3 DNA reads TGTGCCAGCAGCTTGTTGGGCTACTACAATGAGCAGTTCTTC. Encoded protein: CASSLLGYYNEQFF.

The chain recombines TRBV20-1 with TRBJ2-7; 9 bases map to TRBD2. The CDR3 spans 14 residues. V trimming: 8 bases; J trimming: 4 bases; junction bases outside the gene matches: 12. Germline lookup yields CDR1 DFQATT and CDR2 SNEGSKA (reference sequence). The CDR3 loop is CSISDVAGEYEQYF. The DNA for the CDR3 is TGCAGTATAAGTGACGTAGCGGGAGAGTACGAGCAGTACTTC.

About this clonotype: Its ends do not fully match the called genes, so a read error is possible. The chain carries TRBV29-1 and TRBJ1-2; D is uncertain. The CDR3 covers 13 residues. CDR1 SQVTM and CDR2 ANQGSEA come from the germline V gene. CDR3 region: CSVAVSSDYGHTF. CDR3 nucleotides: TGCAGCGTTGCGGTTTCATCGGACTATGGCCACACCTTC.

V and J are TRBV28 and TRBJ1-6; the D is unclear. Trimming took 6 bases from V and 0 from J, leaving 15 bases between them. This CDR3 has 17 amino acids. Germline loops: CDR1 MDHEN, CDR2 SYDVKM. The CDR3 sequence: CASSSKMGSSYNSPLHF. The CDR3 region has the DNA TGTGCCAGCAGCTCAAAGATGGGGAGCTCCTATAATTCACCCCTCCACTTT.

Details on this clonotype: Mismatch with germline at one junction end may stem from a read error. The chain employs TRBV29-1 and TRBJ1-1, with D unresolved. Germline V CDR1 and CDR2: SQVTM, ANQGSEA. The CDR3 runs 13 residues. The CDR3 DNA reads as TGCAGCGTAACCTTGGAACAGAACGCTGAAGCCTTCTTT. It is translated as CSVTLEQNAEAFF. The whole variable domain, remainder taken from reference TRBV29-1 and TRBJ1-1, is SAVISQKPSRDICQRGTSLTIQCQVDSQVTMMFWYRQQPGQSLTLIATANQGSEATYESGFVIDKFPISRPNLTFSTLTVSNMSPEDSSIYLCSVTLEQNAEAFFGQGTRLTVV.

Comment on this clonotype: A read error may be the cause here, since a much bigger clone is one base away. The chain couples TRBV5-1 to TRBJ2-3; perhaps TRBD2 as D (6 bases). CDR1 and CDR2 (germline): SGHRS, YFSETQ. This CDR3 has 14 residues. This CDR3 is CASGLVGGADTQYF. Written as DNA, the CDR3 is TGCGCCAGCGGCTTGGTTGGAGGGGCAGATACGCAGTATTTT.

A word on this clonotype: A read error may account for a junction end that differs from germline. J is TRBJ2-1 and V is TRBV5-1; no firm D call. This CDR3 has 15 residues. The germline V gene has CDR1 SGHRS and CDR2 YFSETQ. The CDR3: CTSSLGQAIYNEQFF. Here the CDR3 DNA reads TGCACCAGCAGCTTGGGCCAGGCCATTTACAATGAGCAGTTCTTC.

Concerning this clonotype: A read error is possible here, since a much larger clone lies one base away. This chain joins TRBV5-1 and TRBJ2-5, with D tentatively TRBD1 or TRBD2 (5 bases each). Germline V gene sequence: CDR1 SGHRS, CDR2 YFSETQ. CDR3 length: 12 residues. Trimming shortened V by 4 bases and J by 7 bases, and 11 bases separated the two germline ends. The CDR3 reads CASSPRGGTQYF. CDR3 nucleotide sequence: TGCGCCAGCAGCCCACGTGGGGGGACCCAGTACTTC.

A remark on this clonotype: No conserved phenylalanine or tryptophan is present at the end of the CDR3, so a read error is the likely explanation. The chain is built from TRBV7-8 and TRBJ1-3; D gene unclear. Trimming took off 10 bases at V and 9 bases at J, with 22 bases between the two ends. This CDR3 spans 14 amino acids. Germline-derived CDR1 and CDR2 are SGHVS and FQNEAQ. CDR3 sequence: CANGSGNRPGTIYS. The CDR3 DNA is TGTGCCAATGGGAGCGGGAACCGGCCCGGCACCATATATTCT.

Points on this clonotype: Mismatch with germline at one junction end may stem from a read error. The V and J genes are TRBV5-4 and TRBJ2-2; tentative D call: TRBD2 (5 bases). Looked up from germline, CDR1 is SGHNT and CDR2 is YYREEE (reference sequence). The CDR3 is 15 amino acids. CDR3 nucleotides: TGTGCCAGCATCTTGATCGGGGTAAACACCGGGGAGCTGCTTTTT. It codes for CASILIGVNTGELLF.

Turning to this clonotype: This may arise from a read error, as a much more abundant clone is one base away. The chain recombines TRBV5-4 with TRBJ2-2, with D hard to call. The V end was cut by 5 bases, the J end by 1 base, with 9 bases between. Germline assignment: CDR1 SGHNT and CDR2 YYREEE (reference sequence). This CDR3 region has 14 residues. The chain's CDR3 is CASSPSRNTGELFF. The CDR3 DNA follows: TGTGCCAGCAGTCCGAGTCGGAACACCGGGGAGCTGTTTTTT. Together with reference TRBV5-4 and TRBJ2-2, the CDR3 gives the full variable domain: ETGVTQSPTHLIKTRGQQVTLRCSSQSGHNTVSWYQQALGQGPQFIFQYYREEENGRGNFPPRFSGLQFPNYSSELNVNALELDDSALYLCASSPSRNTGELFFGEGSRLTVL.

Concerning this clonotype itself: A much larger clone is a single base away; this may be a read error. The V call is TRBV13, the J call TRBJ2-1, with TRBD1 matching 7 bases. CDR1 is PRHDT and CDR2 is FYEKMQ in the germline V gene (reference sequence). The CDR3 spans 16 residues. With V trimmed by 5 bases and J by 2 bases, 9 bases remained unmatched. The CDR3 sequence is CASSLQGQVTYNEQFF. Written as DNA, the CDR3 is TGTGCCAGCAGCCTGCAAGGACAGGTAACCTACAATGAGCAGTTCTTC.

This chain links TRBV29-1 with TRBJ2-1; TRBD1 matches 7 bases. The CDR3 consists of 13 residues. Per the germline V gene, CDR1 is SQVTM and CDR2 is ANQGSEA. CDR3 in amino acids: CRAQRGPSNEQFF. The CDR3, as DNA: TGCAGGGCGCAAAGGGGGCCGAGTAATGAGCAGTTCTTC.

This clonotype showed up just once. Since a much larger clone is just one base distant, this may be a read error. The genes are TRBV20-1 and TRBJ1-1, with D uncertain. This CDR3 is 12 amino acids long. Germline CDR1 reads DFQATT; CDR2 reads SNEGSKA (reference sequence). CDR3 in DNA: TGCAGTGCTATAGCTCCCCTCACTGAAGCTTACTTT. This encodes CSAIAPLTEAYF.